The subject of this entry is one T cell receptor (beta chain). This CDR3 spans 14 amino acids. The V end lost 6 bases, the J end lost 9 bases, and 18 bases lay between the germline ends. In germline, CDR1 is LGHDT, CDR2 YNNKEL (reference sequence). Study processing details: Reference gene primers were amplified, and this amplification served to estimate nucleated cell counts. The assay was immunoSEQ multiplex PCR, and TCRdb's table has in-frame clones only and misses some. V and J calls and clone size follow that table, whereas D and trimming were derived from the DNA. The sample holds tens of thousands of clones, approximately 90% seen once. The data stem from a study of blood T cell repertoires in COVID-19. Study context: COVID-19 samples from acute and convalescent phases originated in the United States, Italy and Spain. Nucleic acid was either cDNA or gDNA, and it came from T cells, B-cell-depleted T cells, or PBMCs.

Sequencing was performed on peripheral blood. This sequence was found in a woman in her thirties or forties with active COVID-19. This chain connects TRBV3-1 (or the pseudogene TRBV3-2) to TRBJ2-1, with D possibly matching TRBD2 (5 bases). CDR3 bases: TGTGCCAGCAGTATGGACCCCGGGATGGGTGAGCAGTTCTTC. Protein product: CASSMDPGMGEQFF.